This entry describes one T cell receptor beta chain. Its antigen is currently unknown. This sample is part of a study of OX40 agonist ivuxolimab in advanced cancers. At the level of the study: The diagnoses of dose-escalation patients were hepatocellular carcinoma, melanoma, renal cell or head and neck cancer. There were three patients with partial responses, one having hepatocellular carcinoma and two cutaneous melanoma. Regarding the study as a whole: Not determined was the antigen specificity of the expanded peripheral T cells.

In germline, CDR1 is SQVTM, CDR2 ANQGSEA. The CDR3 has 12 residues. The ends were cut back, 7 bases at V and 2 bases at J, with 11 bases in the middle. Clones were sequenced by immunoSEQ multiplex PCR, and TCRdb holds only the in-frame ones, with some missing. The sample records around 40,000 clones, about 89% being singletons. The sequencing used CD4+ or CD8+ T cells sorted from blood, collected in a trial of the OX40 agonist ivuxolimab. The chain has TRBV29-1 and TRBJ1-2, with D tentatively TRBD1 (6 bases). This clonotype was obtained from an adult with an advanced solid tumor such as melanoma, head and neck, liver or kidney cancer. For the CDR3, the DNA is TGCAGCGCTGGGGGCAGAAACTATGGCTACACCTTC. Translating gives CSAGGRNYGYTF.